This TCR beta chain was identified during a study of neoadjuvant anti-PD-1 for oral cavity cancer. Study summary: Patients without progression received a fourth nivolumab dose around day 43, then surgical resection on days 50-56.

Comment on this clone: The target antigen is unknown.

These newly diagnosed stage II-IVA oral cavity squamous cell carcinoma patients had no prior systemic or radiation treatment. Whole-study results and caveats: Non-responders to neoadjuvant nivolumab had significantly more clonal PBMC T cells than responders.

Germline loops: CDR1 SEHNR, CDR2 FQNEAQ (reference sequence). The V end lost 5 bases, the J end lost 5 bases, and 10 bases lay between the germline ends. CDR3 length equals 12 residues. Measured with immunoSEQ multiplex PCR; TCRdb has only the in-frame clones, and not every one. The sample lists over 80,000 clones, about four fifths seen once, with 2.5% to 4% in the top ten. The TCR was taken from a person between 40 and 85 years old with oral cavity squamous cell carcinoma. This specimen was PBMCs, taken before nivolumab (anti-PD-1) treatment. The chain is built from TRBV7-9 and TRBJ2-7; D might be TRBD1 (6 bases). The CDR3 DNA sequence: TGTGCCAGCAGCCTACAGGGCCACGAGCAGTACTTC. As protein: CASSLQGHEQYF.